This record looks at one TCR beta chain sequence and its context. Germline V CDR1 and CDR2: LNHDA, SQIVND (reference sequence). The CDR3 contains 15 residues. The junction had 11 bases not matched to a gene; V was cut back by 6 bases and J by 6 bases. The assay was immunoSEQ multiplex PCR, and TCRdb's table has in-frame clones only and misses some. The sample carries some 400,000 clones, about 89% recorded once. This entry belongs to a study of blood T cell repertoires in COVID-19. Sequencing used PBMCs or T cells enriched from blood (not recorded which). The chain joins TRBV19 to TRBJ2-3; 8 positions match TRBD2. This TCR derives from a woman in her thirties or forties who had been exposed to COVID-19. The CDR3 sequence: CASSLNRGGRDTQYF. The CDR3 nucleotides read TGTGCCAGTAGCCTCAACCGCGGGGGGCGGGATACGCAGTATTTT.